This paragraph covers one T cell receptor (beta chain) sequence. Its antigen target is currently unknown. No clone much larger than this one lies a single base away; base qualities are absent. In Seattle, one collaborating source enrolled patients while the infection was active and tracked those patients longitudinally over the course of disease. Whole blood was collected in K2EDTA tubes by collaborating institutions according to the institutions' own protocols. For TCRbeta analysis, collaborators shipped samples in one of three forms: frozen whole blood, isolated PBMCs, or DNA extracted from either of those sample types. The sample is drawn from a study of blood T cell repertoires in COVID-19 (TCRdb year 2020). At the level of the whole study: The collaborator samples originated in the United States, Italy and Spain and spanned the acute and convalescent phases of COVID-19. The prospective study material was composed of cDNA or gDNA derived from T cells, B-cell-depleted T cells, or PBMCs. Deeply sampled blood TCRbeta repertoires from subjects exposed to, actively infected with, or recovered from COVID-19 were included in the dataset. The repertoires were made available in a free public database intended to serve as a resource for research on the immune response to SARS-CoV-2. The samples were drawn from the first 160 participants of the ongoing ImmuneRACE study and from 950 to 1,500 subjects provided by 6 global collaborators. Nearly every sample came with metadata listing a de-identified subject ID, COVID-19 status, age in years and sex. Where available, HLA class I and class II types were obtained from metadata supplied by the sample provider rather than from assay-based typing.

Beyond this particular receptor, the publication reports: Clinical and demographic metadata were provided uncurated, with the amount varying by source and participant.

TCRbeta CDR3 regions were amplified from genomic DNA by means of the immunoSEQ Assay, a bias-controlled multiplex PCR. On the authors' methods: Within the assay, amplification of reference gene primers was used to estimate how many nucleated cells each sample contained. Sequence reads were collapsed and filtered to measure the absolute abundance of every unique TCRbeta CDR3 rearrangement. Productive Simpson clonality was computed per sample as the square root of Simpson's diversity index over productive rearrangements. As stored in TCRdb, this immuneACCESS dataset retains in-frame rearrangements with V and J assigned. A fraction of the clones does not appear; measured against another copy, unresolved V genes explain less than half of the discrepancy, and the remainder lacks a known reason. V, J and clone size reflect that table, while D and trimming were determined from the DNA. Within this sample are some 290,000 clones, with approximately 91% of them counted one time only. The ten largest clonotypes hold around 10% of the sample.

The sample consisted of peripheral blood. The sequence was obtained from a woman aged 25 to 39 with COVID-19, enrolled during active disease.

The CDR3 reads as follows: CASSPRGGQSRYQETQYF. The DNA sequence reads TGTGCCAGCAGCCCTAGGGGGGGCCAGTCCCGGTACCAAGAGACCCAGTACTTC. The chain uses TRBV7-6 and TRBJ2-5; possibly the D gene is TRBD2, per 7 matching bases. V and J are truncated by 5 bases and 0 bases respectively, leaving an intervening sequence of 22 bases. From the cysteine up to the phenylalanine, the CDR3 has a length of 18 residues. Left in the record is the CDR3 DNA by itself, 54 bases read in frame from the first base. Based on the germline V gene, the CDR1 and CDR2 sequences are SGHVS and FNYEAQ.